A single sample is the source of the 12 T cell receptor beta chains below, sequenced in a study of T cell responses to AZD1222 COVID-19 vaccine. Produced via immunoSEQ multiplex PCR; TCRdb's table is partial and in-frame only. This repertoire shows some 84,000 clones, roughly 85% found once; its top ten account for 7.9%. This sample comprised peripheral blood, obtained on day 0 of AZD1222 vaccination. These TCRs come from an adult in good health.

The rearrangement joins TRBV21-1 to TRBJ2-5; the table's TRBD2 call for D was not verified on the DNA. TRBV21-1 is a documented pseudogene. CDR3 length equals 14 residues. The DNA for the CDR3 is TGTGCCAGCAGCAAAGGCGGGGGGTTAGAGACCCAGTACTTC. Amino acids: CASSKGGGLETQYF.

The chain carries TRBV3-1 (or the pseudogene TRBV3-2) and TRBJ2-3, with 8 positions matching TRBD2. V dropped 7 bases and J dropped 1; count of bases not matched to a gene: 4. Germline CDR1 and CDR2: LGHDT and YNNKEL (reference sequence). This CDR3 is built from 14 residues. In nucleotides, the CDR3 is TGTGCCAGCACCCTAGCGGGCCGCACAGATACGCAGTATTTT. Protein: CASTLAGRTDTQYF.

V is TRBV18 and J is TRBJ2-1, with 14 bases aligning to TRBD2. Germline V CDR1 and CDR2: KGHSH, LQKENI. The CDR3 length is 16 residues. The V and J ends lost 3 bases and 2 bases, in that order; junction bases with no gene match: 0. The CDR3 is CASSPGLAGAYNEQFF. In nucleotides, the CDR3 is TGTGCCAGCTCACCGGGACTAGCGGGAGCCTACAATGAGCAGTTCTTC.

The V call is TRBV10-3, the J call TRBJ1-1; 7 nucleotides line up with TRBD1. J was trimmed by 1 base and V by 4 bases; bases with no gene match: 6. The V gene's germline CDR1 is ENHRY and CDR2 SYGVKD. The CDR3 runs 15 residues. The CDR3 nucleotides read TGTGCCATCAGTGCCCATGGACAGGAGAACACTGAAGCTTTCTTT. Amino acid sequence: CAISAHGQENTEAFF.

This chain uses TRBV19 with TRBJ1-2, with 10 nucleotides matching TRBD1. This CDR3 comprises 14 residues. Germline V lookup: CDR1 LNHDA, CDR2 SQIVND (reference sequence). V shed 5 bases, J shed 5 bases, and the junction held 5 bases outside the gene matches. CDR3 coding DNA: TGTGCCAGTAGTGGGGACAGGGGACCTTATGGCTACACCTTC. Its translation: CASSGDRGPYGYTF.

CDR3 residues: CASSLRGRPSEQYF. The CDR3 nucleotides read TGCGCCAGCAGCTTGAGGGGGAGACCGTCCGAGCAGTACTTC. V is TRBV5-1 and J is TRBJ2-7; a possible D gene is TRBD1 (6 bases). The germline V gene has CDR1 SGHRS and CDR2 YFSETQ. This CDR3 has 14 residues. Trimming took 1 base from V and 6 from J, leaving 14 bases between them.

This chain connects TRBV19 to TRBJ1-1; 7 bases are a match to TRBD1. CDR3 length: 16 residues. CDR1 and CDR2 from the germline V gene are LNHDA and SQIVND (reference sequence). J gave up 0 bases and V 5 bases, and 9 bases lay outside the gene matches. CDR3 coding DNA: TGTGCCAGTAGTGCCTACAGGGGTAGAATGAACACTGAAGCTTTCTTT. Translation gives CASSAYRGRMNTEAFF.

The V gene is TRBV11-3, the J gene TRBJ1-6; 8 nucleotides agree with TRBD1. J lost 10 bases, V lost 2 bases, and 10 bases had no gene match. The CDR3 is 16 residues long. Germline lookup yields CDR1 SGHNT and CDR2 YENEEA. The CDR3 loop is CASSLFAGGEGSPLHF. The CDR3 DNA is TGTGCCAGCAGCTTATTCGCAGGGGGCGAAGGATCACCCCTCCACTTT.

The chain is built from TRBV28 and TRBJ2-3; TRBD2 agrees at 12 bases. V lost 6 bases, J lost 5 bases, and 12 bases stayed unmatched. The V gene's germline CDR1 is MDHEN and CDR2 SYDVKM. This CDR3 spans 17 amino acids. The DNA for the CDR3 is TGTGCCAGCAGCCCAGTGGCTAGCGGGAGGGACAAAGATACGCAGTATTTT. Translated: CASSPVASGRDKDTQYF.

This clone was found a few times. The V and J genes are TRBV4-1 and TRBJ1-2; maybe TRBD1 (5 bases). The CDR3 length is 17 residues. Germline V CDR1 and CDR2: MGHRA, YSYEKL. V dropped 1 base and J dropped 2 bases, with 17 bases sitting between them. CDR3: CASSQGQRTSINYGYTF. In DNA form, the CDR3 reads TGCGCCAGCAGCCAAGGACAGCGGACTTCGATAAACTATGGCTACACCTTC.

The chain recombines TRBV27 with TRBJ1-6, with D possibly matching TRBD1 (5 bases). This CDR3 spans 16 amino acids. V lost 3 bases to trimming and J lost 9 bases, with 18 bases between them. CDR1 is MNHEY and CDR2 is SMNVEV in the germline V gene (reference sequence). The CDR3 region has the DNA TGTGCCAGCAGTTTCCGTAACGAGGGGCTTGGTTCACCCCTCCACTTT. It codes for CASSFRNEGLGSPLHF.

The CDR3 DNA reads TGTGCCAGCAGCTCCGGACAGGAGAATGAAAAACTGTTTTTT. Its translation is CASSSGQENEKLFF. The V call is TRBV11-3, the J call TRBJ1-4; 7 positions match TRBD1. This CDR3 is 14 amino acids long. The J segment lost 5 bases and the V segment lost 4 bases, leaving 4 bases of the junction unmatched. CDR1 SGHNT and CDR2 YENEEA come from the germline V gene. Using reference TRBV11-3 and TRBJ1-4 for the parts outside the CDR3, the full variable domain is EAGVVQSPRYKIIEKKQPVAFWCNPISGHNTLYWYLQNLGQGPELLIRYENEEAVDDSQLPKDRFSAERLKGVDSTLKIQPAELGDSAVYLCASSSGQENEKLFFGSGTQLSVL.